The entry below gives a single T cell receptor beta chain sequence along with its context. This record belongs to a study of spatial heterogeneity in lung cancer. Study-wide context: Available follow-up PBMC samples were sequenced, at a median of about two years post-resection.

The time point here: blood at routine non-recurrence follow-up after resection. TCRdb reprocessed the 5' RACE reads with MiXCR, giving one entry per CDR3 protein. This sample has roughly 46,000 distinct CDR3 sequences; about 11% occur once, and the top ten carry about 30%. Germline loops: CDR1 LNHDA, CDR2 SQIVND (reference sequence). This CDR3 is 11 amino acids long. Trimming shortened V by 7 bases and J by 1 base, and 4 bases separated the two germline ends. The input for sequencing was PBMCs, taken at follow-up. The sequence was obtained from a male donor with early-stage non-small cell lung cancer. V gene TRBV19 combines with J gene TRBJ1-1; D gene ambiguous. In DNA, the CDR3 is TGTGCCAGTAATGGGAACACTGAAGCTTTCTTT. Translating it yields CASNGNTEAFF.